Shown below are 31 T cell receptor beta chains from a single sample sequenced in a study of blood T cells in healthy people across ages. A sample-barcoded 5' primer and a J-beta primer mix were used in a second PCR of roughly 7 to 11 cycles. TCRdb reprocessed the 5' RACE reads via MiXCR and lists one record per CDR3 protein. This repertoire shows hundreds of thousands of distinct CDR3 sequences, approximately 50% found once; its top ten account for 35% to 40%. The sequenced sample was blood. These receptors came from a man in his 60s in good health.

This chain joins TRBV2 and TRBJ1-6; a possible D gene is TRBD1 (6 bases). CDR1 is SNHLY and CDR2 is FYNNEI in the germline V gene. V lost 5 bases to trimming and J lost 10 bases, with 12 bases between them. This CDR3 contains 13 residues. The CDR3 here is CASSFQGRSPLHF. The CDR3 coding sequence is TGTGCCAGCAGTTTCCAGGGGCGGTCACCCCTCCACTTT.

This clonotype was counted between two and nine times. V and J are TRBV6-6 and TRBJ2-1; 11 nucleotides agree with TRBD1. This CDR3 has 16 residues. V lost 0 bases, J lost 7 bases, and 5 bases stayed unmatched. The germline CDR1 and CDR2 sequences are MNHNY and SVGAGI (reference sequence). The CDR3 region has the DNA TGTGCCAGCAGTTACTCCGGACAGGGGGCGGGTAATGAGCAGTTCTTC. Its translation: CASSYSGQGAGNEQFF.

The J gene is TRBJ2-5, the V gene TRBV10-2; 12 bases fit TRBD2. Germline V lookup: CDR1 WSHSY, CDR2 SAAADI. There are 14 residues in the CDR3. Trimming at V came to 7 bases and at J to 7 bases, leaving 7 bases not matched to a gene. The CDR3 sequence is CASKRTSGDGTQYF. CDR3 nucleotides: TGCGCCAGCAAGAGGACTAGCGGGGACGGGACCCAGTACTTC.

CDR3 residues: CSVEGQIGNTIYF. The CDR3 nucleotides are TGCAGCGTTGAAGGGCAGATTGGAAACACCATATATTTT. This sequence joins TRBV29-1 and TRBJ1-3; D gene uncertain. The CDR3 is 13 residues long. Trimming shortened V by 1 base and J by 3 bases, and 7 bases separated the two germline ends. Germline assignment: CDR1 SQVTM and CDR2 ANQGSEA. Supplemented by reference TRBV29-1 and TRBJ1-3, the full variable domain reads SAVISQKPSRDICQRGTSLTIQCQVDSQVTMMFWYRQQPGQSLTLIATANQGSEATYESGFVIDKFPISRPNLTFSTLTVSNMSPEDSSIYLCSVEGQIGNTIYFGEGSWLTVV.

The V call is TRBV15, the J call TRBJ1-6; D is uncertain. Looked up from germline, CDR1 is LNHNV and CDR2 is YYDKDF (reference sequence). There are 15 residues in the CDR3. V was trimmed by 0 bases and J by 8 bases, leaving 11 bases between them. In DNA form, the CDR3 reads TGTGCCACCAGCAGAGATCGCCAGGAACATTCACCCCTCCACTTT. Its translation is CATSRDRQEHSPLHF.

There are a few counts of this clonotype. This CDR3 is CASSQLDGPYEQYF. The DNA of the CDR3 is TGTGCCAGCAGCCAACTGGACGGCCCCTACGAGCAGTACTTC. The J gene is TRBJ2-7, the V gene TRBV9, with no clear D. The germline CDR1 and CDR2 sequences are SGDLS and YYNGEE. The CDR3 consists of 14 residues. V dropped 4 bases and J dropped 2 bases, with 13 bases sitting between them.

V is TRBV12-3 or TRBV12-4 and J is TRBJ2-7; the D gene could be TRBD1 or TRBD2 (5 bases each). TRBJ2-4 explains the end of the DNA better; the J call may be wrong. This CDR3 is 13 amino acids long. In nucleotides, the CDR3 is TGTGCCAGCACGACGGGACGGCGGGACATTCAGTACTTC. Encoded protein: CASTTGRRDIQYF.

A remark on this clonotype: Germline and junction disagree at one end, which may indicate a read error. The CDR3, as DNA: TGCGCCAGCAGCGACCGGGACTGGAGATACAATGAGCAGTTCTTC. This translates into CASSDRDWRYNEQFF. The chain couples TRBV9 to TRBJ2-1; the D gene is possibly TRBD2 (6 bases). The length of the CDR3 is 15 residues. Looked up from germline, CDR1 is SGDLS and CDR2 is YYNGEE. The full variable domain, rest sourced from reference TRBV9 and TRBJ2-1, is DSGVTQTPKHLITATGQRVTLRCSPRSGDLSVYWYQQSLDQGLQFLIQYYNGEERAKGNILERFSAQQFPDLHSELNLSSLELGDSALYFCASSDRDWRYNEQFFGPGTRLTVL.

This sequence joins TRBV20-1 and TRBJ2-5, with 9 bases matching TRBD1. This CDR3 has 14 residues. CDR1 is DFQATT, CDR2 SNEGSKA, per germline (reference sequence). Germline trimming cut 0 bases from V and 8 bases from J; bases unmatched to any gene: 7. The CDR3 sequence: CSARDRTGAVTQYF. CDR3 sequence (DNA): TGCAGTGCTAGAGATCGGACAGGGGCGGTAACCCAGTACTTC.

This clonotype has just a few counts. V gene TRBV28 combines with J gene TRBJ2-7; the match to TRBD1 covers 12 bases. This CDR3 is built from 14 residues. Germline trimming cut 8 bases from V and 6 bases from J; bases unmatched to any gene: 8. From germline, CDR1 is MDHEN and CDR2 SYDVKM. CDR3 sequence reads: CASRTGQGASEQYF. The CDR3 DNA reads as TGTGCCAGCCGAACGGGACAGGGGGCGTCCGAGCAGTACTTC. Using reference TRBV28 and TRBJ2-7 for the parts outside the CDR3, the full variable domain is DVKVTQSSRYLVKRTGEKVFLECVQDMDHENMFWYRQDPGLGLRLIYFSYDVKMKEKGDIPEGYSVSREKKERFSLILESASTNQTSMYLCASRTGQGASEQYFGPGTRLTVT.

The chain links TRBV27 to TRBJ1-5; D gene uncertain. Trimming pared 4 bases from V and 2 bases from J, leaving 9 bases between. This CDR3 contains 14 residues. The germline V gene encodes CDR1 MNHEY and CDR2 SMNVEV (reference sequence). The CDR3 reads CASSWRRGNQPQHF. Written as DNA, the CDR3 is TGTGCCAGCAGTTGGCGCAGAGGCAATCAGCCCCAGCATTTT.

The chain couples TRBV5-5 to TRBJ2-3; D is possibly TRBD2 (6 bases). The CDR3 covers 15 residues. Germline V gene sequence: CDR1 SGHKS, CDR2 YYEKEE (reference sequence). The ends were cut back, 4 bases at V and 2 bases at J, with 14 bases in the middle. The CDR3 here is CASSEGRQFTDTQYF. DNA for the CDR3: TGTGCCAGCAGCGAGGGGAGGCAGTTCACAGATACGCAGTATTTT.

Concerning this clonotype: Mismatch with germline at one junction end may stem from a read error. V and J are TRBV20-1 and TRBJ2-5, with D perhaps matching TRBD2 (5 bases). The germline V gene encodes CDR1 DFQATT and CDR2 SNEGSKA (reference sequence). CDR3 size: 13 residues. CDR3 nucleotide sequence: TGCAGTGCCAGAGCTAGCCCGGCCGAGACCCAGTACTTC. It yields the protein CSARASPAETQYF.

V is TRBV10-3 and J is TRBJ2-3, with D tentatively TRBD1 (6 bases). The V and J ends lost 2 bases and 0 bases respectively, with 9 bases between them. This CDR3 has 15 residues. Germline CDR1 and CDR2: ENHRY and SYGVKD. This chain's CDR3 is CAISEGGPSTDTQYF. The CDR3 DNA follows: TGTGCCATCAGTGAGGGGGGCCCCAGCACAGATACGCAGTATTTT.

This clonotype was seen a few times. This chain joins TRBV12-3 or TRBV12-4 and TRBJ2-7; D possibly corresponds to TRBD1 (6 bases). The ends were cut back, 3 bases at V and 6 bases at J, with 18 bases in the middle. The CDR3 totals 15 residues. The CDR3 loop reads CASSFYRGSEAEQYF. DNA for the CDR3: TGTGCCAGCAGTTTTTATAGGGGGAGTGAGGCCGAGCAGTACTTC.

The gene calls are TRBV12-5 and TRBJ2-3; TRBD2 might be the D (6 bases). CDR3 length: 14 amino acids. Germline CDR1 reads LGHNT; CDR2 reads FRNRAP. Between the trimmed V and J ends, which lost 6 bases and 4 bases, there was a span of 14 bases. The CDR3 protein is CASGGGALADTQYF. Written as DNA, the CDR3 is TGTGCTAGTGGGGGAGGAGCGCTCGCAGATACGCAGTATTTT.

The CDR3 nucleotides read TGTGCCACCAGACCTAGCGGGGGGACCAATGAGCAGTTCTTC. It translates to CATRPSGGTNEQFF. The chain uses TRBV24-1 and TRBJ2-1, with 11 bases matching TRBD2. The trim removed 7 bases at V and 6 bases at J, leaving 4 bases unmatched. CDR1 is KGHDR, CDR2 SFDVKD, per germline. CDR3 length: 14 amino acids.

V is TRBV5-1 and J is TRBJ2-1, with 7 bases identical to TRBD1. This CDR3 has 12 residues. The germline CDR1 and CDR2 sequences are SGHRS and YFSETQ. J was trimmed by 9 bases and V by 3 bases; bases with no gene match: 3. This chain's CDR3 is CASSSPGGEQFF. The DNA for the CDR3 is TGCGCCAGCAGCTCTCCAGGGGGTGAGCAGTTCTTC.

V gene TRBV5-6 combines with J gene TRBJ2-1, with TRBD1 as a possible D gene (6 bases). The end of the DNA fits TRBJ2-7 better, so the J call may be wrong. The germline V gene encodes CDR1 SGHDT and CDR2 YYEEEE. CDR3 length: 15 amino acids. Here the CDR3 reads CASSPMTGSYNEQYF. For the CDR3, the DNA is TGTGCCAGCAGCCCTATGACAGGCTCCTACAATGAGCAGTACTTC.

The chain carries TRBV7-2 and TRBJ1-4; D is uncertain. CDR3 length equals 15 residues. Trimming left V 1 base short and J 4 bases short, with 10 bases between. Germline V gene sequence: CDR1 SGHTA, CDR2 FQGNSA. The CDR3 sequence: CASSLEKGYNEKLFF. In nucleotides, the CDR3 is TGTGCCAGCAGCTTAGAGAAAGGATATAATGAAAAACTGTTTTTT.

The V call is TRBV29-1, the J call TRBJ2-3; 8 positions agree with TRBD1. V shed 2 bases and J 5 bases; nucleotides not matched to a gene: 9. This CDR3 comprises 15 residues. From germline, CDR1 is SQVTM and CDR2 ANQGSEA. CDR3 protein: CSVEQGAIFRDTQYF. CDR3 nucleotides: TGCAGCGTTGAACAGGGGGCGATTTTTAGAGATACGCAGTATTTT.

This clonotype has just a few counts. The chain carries TRBV3-1 and TRBJ2-5, with 9 bases that match TRBD1. After removal of 4 bases from V and 13 bases from J, the junction contained 7 bases not matched to a gene. Germline V gene lookup returns CDR1 LGHDT and CDR2 YNNKEL (reference sequence). This CDR3 comprises 12 residues. In nucleotides, the CDR3 is TGTGCCAGCAGCCCACGTACAGGGGGCACGTACTTC. Its translation: CASSPRTGGTYF.

This clonotype was picked up one time. The chain recombines TRBV5-1 with TRBJ2-2; 7 bases fit TRBD1. The J segment lost 3 bases and the V segment lost 4 bases, leaving 6 bases of the junction unmatched. The CDR3 covers 15 residues. Germline CDR1 is SGHRS and CDR2 is YFSETQ. CDR3 bases: TGCGCCAGCAGCCCGGACAGGTCGGACACCGGGGAGCTGTTTTTT. It translates to CASSPDRSDTGELFF.

The V call is TRBV10-3, the J call TRBJ2-2; D possibly uses TRBD1 or TRBD2 (5 bases each). Trimming removed 11 bases from V and 0 bases from J, with 13 bases in between. The CDR3 totals 14 residues. Germline V lookup: CDR1 ENHRY, CDR2 SYGVKD. The CDR3 spells CAVTGTANTGELFF. CDR3 nucleotide sequence: TGTGCCGTTACCGGGACGGCGAACACCGGGGAGCTGTTTTTT.

The chain couples TRBV25-1 to TRBJ1-2, with D perhaps matching TRBD1 (6 bases). The CDR3 contains 14 residues. Germline CDR1 reads MGHDK; CDR2 reads SYGVNS. The V and J ends lost 4 bases and 4 bases respectively, with 13 bases between them. CDR3 loop: CASSAGGGVYGYTF. CDR3 nucleotides: TGTGCCAGCAGTGCCGGGGGGGGCGTCTATGGCTACACCTTC.

The rearrangement joins TRBV29-1 to TRBJ2-5; D is uncertain. The CDR3 totals 10 residues. Trimming left V 7 bases short and J 10 bases short, with 13 bases between. The germline V gene has CDR1 SQVTM and CDR2 ANQGSEA. The CDR3 DNA follows: TGCAGCGCTGCGTTTGAAAACCAGTACTTC. Translated: CSAAFENQYF.

This sequence joins TRBV14 and TRBJ2-1; no definite D call. The germline V gene encodes CDR1 SGHDN and CDR2 FVKESK. V gave up 4 bases and J gave up 0 bases, with 13 bases separating them. CDR3 length: 16 residues. The CDR3 loop reads CASSPVGYVSYNEQFF. DNA for the CDR3: TGTGCCAGCAGCCCGGTGGGTTACGTCTCCTACAATGAGCAGTTCTTC.

J is TRBJ2-1 and V is TRBV4-1, with D perhaps assigned TRBD1 or TRBD2 (5 bases each). The CDR3 sequence is 15 residues long. With 4 bases removed from V and 4 bases from J, the gap between germline ends came to 14 bases. Looked up from germline, CDR1 is MGHRA and CDR2 is YSYEKL. The CDR3 nucleotides are TGCGCCAGCAGCCTAGGGGAGCCCCCGTACAATGAGCAGTTCTTC. Its protein is CASSLGEPPYNEQFF.

The chain employs TRBV3-1 and TRBJ2-2; a weak D match, TRBD1 (6 bases). The CDR3 totals 16 residues. Germline CDR1 is LGHDT and CDR2 is YNNKEL (reference sequence). Trimming took 7 bases from V and 5 from J, leaving 20 bases between them. CDR3 protein: CASKAKVSGATGELFF. CDR3 sequence (DNA): TGTGCCAGCAAAGCCAAGGTGTCAGGGGCGACCGGGGAGCTGTTTTTT.

The chain is built from TRBV3-1 and TRBJ2-4; D uncertain. Germline lookup yields CDR1 LGHDT and CDR2 YNNKEL (reference sequence). This CDR3 region has 16 residues. The V end was cut by 4 bases, the J end by 0 bases, with 13 bases between. CDR3 DNA sequence: TGTGCCAGCAGCCCTCCGTCTGGGGTAGCCAAAAACATTCAGTACTTC. It yields the protein CASSPPSGVAKNIQYF.

Comment on this clonotype: A much larger clone is a single base away; this may be a read error. This sequence joins TRBV2 and TRBJ2-5; TRBD2 agrees at 9 bases. CDR3 length: 14 amino acids. Germline V CDR1 and CDR2: SNHLY, FYNNEI. V lost 4 bases to trimming and J lost 11 bases; unmatched junction nucleotides: 11. In DNA form, the CDR3 reads TGTGCCAGCAGTGCCCAGCGGGGGGTCAATGAGCAGTACTTC. Translated: CASSAQRGVNEQYF.